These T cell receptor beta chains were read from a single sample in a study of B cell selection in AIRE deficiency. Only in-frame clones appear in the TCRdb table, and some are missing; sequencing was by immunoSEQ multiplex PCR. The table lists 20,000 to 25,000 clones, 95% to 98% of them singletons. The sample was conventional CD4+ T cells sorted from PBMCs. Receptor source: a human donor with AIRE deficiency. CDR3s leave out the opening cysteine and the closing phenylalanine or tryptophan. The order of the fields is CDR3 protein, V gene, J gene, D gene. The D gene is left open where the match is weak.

CDR3aa: AISEYRGEKNT; v_gene: TRBV10-3; j_gene: TRBJ1-2; d_gene: TRBD1
CDR3aa: ASSQSSLSNEKLF; v_gene: TRBV4-2; j_gene: TRBJ1-4; d_gene: .
CDR3aa: ASSYQNYGTGQGEQY; v_gene: TRBV7-9; j_gene: TRBJ2-7; d_gene: TRBD1
CDR3aa: ASSPNSLERTRVNEQF; v_gene: TRBV11-2; j_gene: TRBJ2-1; d_gene: .
CDR3aa: ASSLPGQMNYGYT; v_gene: TRBV5-1; j_gene: TRBJ1-2; d_gene: TRBD1
CDR3aa: ASSLNPDPRGEQY; v_gene: TRBV5-1; j_gene: TRBJ2-7; d_gene: .
CDR3aa: ASKVGRPNTGELF; v_gene: TRBV19; j_gene: TRBJ2-2; d_gene: .
CDR3aa: ASSEGDQETQY; v_gene: TRBV6-1; j_gene: TRBJ2-5; d_gene: .
CDR3aa: ASSLWFGGLGATEQY; v_gene: TRBV7-2; j_gene: TRBJ2-7; d_gene: .
CDR3aa: ASGYGTSGSVVQETQY; v_gene: TRBV2; j_gene: TRBJ2-5; d_gene: TRBD2
CDR3aa: ASSLVDEQF; v_gene: TRBV5-8; j_gene: TRBJ2-1; d_gene: .
CDR3aa: ASSLARGEETQY; v_gene: TRBV5-1; j_gene: TRBJ2-5; d_gene: .
CDR3aa: ASSQEWTSGQETQY; v_gene: TRBV4-1; j_gene: TRBJ2-5; d_gene: TRBD2
CDR3aa: ASSPEGRNEQF; v_gene: TRBV5-4; j_gene: TRBJ2-1; d_gene: .
CDR3aa: ASGPSDSIY; v_gene: TRBV7-9; j_gene: TRBJ1-3; d_gene: .
CDR3aa: ASSYMGGALGYT; v_gene: TRBV6-5; j_gene: TRBJ1-2; d_gene: .
CDR3aa: ASRLTSGSRVF; v_gene: TRBV6-5; j_gene: TRBJ2-1; d_gene: TRBD2
CDR3aa: ASSSASGRANTQY; v_gene: TRBV5-6; j_gene: TRBJ2-3; d_gene: TRBD2
CDR3aa: ASLGWSGRAEETQY; v_gene: TRBV5-1; j_gene: TRBJ2-5; d_gene: TRBD2
CDR3aa: ASSIPASGGELF; v_gene: TRBV9; j_gene: TRBJ2-2; d_gene: .
CDR3aa: ASADRGHGNQPQH; v_gene: TRBV2; j_gene: TRBJ1-5; d_gene: TRBD1
CDR3aa: ASSLEQSQREQY; v_gene: TRBV7-9; j_gene: TRBJ2-7; d_gene: .
CDR3aa: ASSLAPGLAGEPDTQY; v_gene: TRBV5-1; j_gene: TRBJ2-3; d_gene: TRBD2
CDR3aa: ASSNNQYEQY; v_gene: TRBV7-3; j_gene: TRBJ2-7; d_gene: .